These 19 T cell receptor beta chains originate from one sample sequenced in a study of blood T cell repertoires in COVID-19. Sequenced by immunoSEQ multiplex PCR; TCRdb stores in-frame clones only, minus some. The repertoire includes about 190,000 clones, about 88% of them detected once, and less than 3.5% sits in the top ten. Sequenced: peripheral blood. These TCRs come from a man aged 35 to 55 with active or convalescent COVID-19.

This clone was observed once. The chain recombines TRBV19 with TRBJ1-6; 8 bases map to TRBD1. The CDR3 is 16 amino acids. Germline V lookup: CDR1 LNHDA, CDR2 SQIVND (reference sequence). Trimming cost V 7 bases and J 7 bases; bases outside gene matches: 12. The CDR3 DNA follows: TGTGCCAGTATCGAGGTAGCAGGGGGCCGGAATTCACCCCTCCACTTT. Translated, it gives CASIEVAGGRNSPLHF.

V usage is TRBV3-1 (or the pseudogene TRBV3-2) and J usage is TRBJ1-5; 7 positions agree with TRBD1. Losses at the gene ends were 6 bases for V and 2 bases for J; bases not matched to a gene: 4. In germline, CDR1 is LGHDT, CDR2 YNNKEL (reference sequence). This CDR3 is 14 amino acids long. The CDR3 coding sequence is TGTGCCAGCAGTCGCGGGACAGGCAATCAGCCCCAGCATTTT. This gives the protein CASSRGTGNQPQHF.

This clone was detected once. This chain connects TRBV30 to TRBJ1-5; perhaps TRBD1 as D (6 bases). Germline CDR1 GTSNPN, CDR2 SVGIG (reference sequence). The CDR3 extends over 12 amino acids. Deletions cut 2 bases from V and 6 bases from J, with 8 bases between. The CDR3 loop reads CAWSTGTQPQHF. The CDR3 nucleotides read TGTGCCTGGAGTACAGGGACTCAGCCCCAGCATTTT.

The chain recombines TRBV5-4 with TRBJ2-1; 12 nucleotides match TRBD1. Per the germline V gene, CDR1 is SGHNT and CDR2 is YYREEE (reference sequence). Trimming removed 0 bases from V and 8 bases from J; junction bases left unmatched: 9. The CDR3 consists of 17 residues. The CDR3 reads CASSLVFRGQGADEQFF. In DNA form, the CDR3 reads TGTGCCAGCAGCTTGGTTTTTAGGGGACAGGGGGCCGATGAGCAGTTCTTC.

J is TRBJ2-7 and V is TRBV4-1, with 9 bases lining up with TRBD1. The ends lost 2 bases at V and 2 bases at J; junction bases unmatched: 4. In germline, CDR1 is MGHRA, CDR2 YSYEKL. The CDR3 has 15 residues. The CDR3: CASSQPGTGTYEQYF. In DNA form, the CDR3 reads TGCGCCAGCAGCCAACCCGGGACAGGGACCTACGAGCAGTACTTC.

The V call is TRBV7-6, the J call TRBJ2-2; D remains ambiguous. V was trimmed by 3 bases and J by 2 bases, leaving 7 bases between them. CDR1 SGHVS and CDR2 FNYEAQ come from the germline V gene. The CDR3 loop spans 14 amino acids. The CDR3, as DNA: TGTGCCAGCAGCTTGAGACATAACACCGGGGAGCTGTTTTTT. Protein product: CASSLRHNTGELFF.

Concerning this clone itself: The sample has other DNA sequences that encode this CDR3 too. This rearrangement joins TRBV19 to TRBJ1-6, with TRBD1 matching 10 bases. CDR3 length: 13 residues. Germline V lookup: CDR1 LNHDA, CDR2 SQIVND (reference sequence). V was pared by 8 bases and J by 7 bases, with 2 bases of the junction left unmatched. The CDR3 DNA reads TGTGCCAGTGCGGGACAGGGGAATTCACCCCTCCACTTT. Translated, it gives CASAGQGNSPLHF.

This clone was detected only once. J is TRBJ1-1 and V is TRBV5-4, with D possibly matching TRBD1 (5 bases). This CDR3 region has 12 residues. The germline CDR1 and CDR2 sequences are SGHNT and YYREEE (reference sequence). Trimming cost V 0 bases and J 11 bases, with 11 bases left between them. In nucleotides, the CDR3 is TGTGCCAGCAGCTTGGCCGATACAGGCGCTTTCTTT. Its protein product is CASSLADTGAFF. Full variable domain (outside the CDR3, taken from reference TRBV5-4 and TRBJ1-1): ETGVTQSPTHLIKTRGQQVTLRCSSQSGHNTVSWYQQALGQGPQFIFQYYREEENGRGNFPPRFSGLQFPNYSSELNVNALELDDSALYLCASSLADTGAFFGQGTRLTVV.

The chain combines TRBV5-1 with TRBJ2-3; 8 bases map to TRBD1. The J segment lost 0 bases and the V segment lost 4 bases, leaving 4 bases of the junction unmatched. This CDR3 has 15 amino acids. CDR1 SGHRS and CDR2 YFSETQ come from the germline V gene. CDR3 in amino acids: CASSPTGASTDTQYF. Written as DNA, the CDR3 is TGCGCCAGCAGCCCGACAGGGGCAAGCACAGATACGCAGTATTTT.

The chain has TRBV5-6 and TRBJ1-2; D is uncertain. Germline V gene data show CDR1 as SGHDT and CDR2 as YYEEEE. The CDR3 has 13 residues. Deletions cut 3 bases from V and 11 bases from J, with 17 bases between. CDR3 loop: CASSSPGSTYYTF. In DNA, the CDR3 is TGTGCCAGCAGCTCCCCGGGATCTACGTATTACACCTTC.

The genes are TRBV12-5 and TRBJ1-1; D call uncertain. The CDR3 is 14 amino acids. Germline CDR1 reads LGHNT; CDR2 reads FRNRAP. The ends were cut back, 4 bases at V and 6 bases at J, with 15 bases in the middle. DNA of the CDR3: TGTGCTAGTGGTTCAGCCCGGGGTCTGGCTGAAGCTTTCTTT. Its protein product is CASGSARGLAEAFF.

This clone is a singleton in its sample. This sequence joins TRBV15 and TRBJ1-5, with 7 bases lining up with TRBD1. The V gene's germline CDR1 is LNHNV and CDR2 YYDKDF (reference sequence). CDR3 length equals 18 residues. Trimming at V came to 5 bases and at J to 0 bases, leaving 13 bases not matched to a gene. CDR3 sequence reads: CATSPGQTNLYSNQPQHF. CDR3 sequence (DNA): TGTGCCACCAGCCCGGGACAGACGAACCTTTATAGCAATCAGCCCCAGCATTTT. The whole variable domain, remainder taken from reference TRBV15 and TRBJ1-5, is DAMVIQNPRYQVTQFGKPVTLSCSQTLNHNVMYWYQQKSSQAPKLLFHYYDKDFNNEADTPDNFQSRRPNTSFCFLDIRSPGLGDTAMYLCATSPGQTNLYSNQPQHFGDGTRLSIL.

The J gene is TRBJ1-2, the V gene TRBV11-2; the D gene is possibly TRBD1 (5 bases). Trimming removed 4 bases at V and 3 bases at J, with 12 bases between. CDR3 length: 14 amino acids. The germline gives CDR1 SGHAT, CDR2 FQNNGV. The CDR3 here is CASSYYGTYYGYTF. The CDR3 region has the DNA TGTGCCAGCAGCTACTATGGGACTTACTATGGCTACACCTTC.

J is TRBJ2-1 and V is TRBV6-6; a possible D gene is TRBD2 (6 bases). V dropped 7 bases and J dropped 5 bases, with 15 bases sitting between them. The germline CDR1 and CDR2 sequences are MNHNY and SVGAGI (reference sequence). The CDR3 is 14 residues long. The CDR3 spells CASTPGTPDNEQFF. The CDR3, as DNA: TGTGCCAGCACCCCGGGGACTCCCGACAATGAGCAGTTCTTC.

V is TRBV28 and J is TRBJ1-1, with 10 positions matching TRBD1. CDR1 and CDR2 from the germline V gene are MDHEN and SYDVKM. CDR3 length equals 14 residues. After removal of 6 bases from V and 5 bases from J, the junction contained 6 bases not matched to a gene. CDR3 coding DNA: TGTGCCAGCAGCTGGGACAGGGGTAGGACTGAAGCTTTCTTT. Its protein product is CASSWDRGRTEAFF.

This chain joins TRBV12-5 and TRBJ1-1; D not certain. The CDR3 has 12 amino acids. Between the trimmed V and J ends, which lost 2 bases and 7 bases, there was a span of 8 bases. The germline CDR1 and CDR2 sequences are LGHNT and FRNRAP. CDR3 residues: CASGLSTGEAFF. The DNA of the CDR3 is TGTGCTAGTGGTTTGTCCACCGGTGAAGCTTTCTTT.

V and J are TRBV6-2 or TRBV6-3 and TRBJ2-7; a possible D gene is TRBD2 (6 bases). Germline V lookup: CDR1 MNHEY, CDR2 SVGEGT. The CDR3 spans 15 residues. With 2 bases removed from V and 6 bases from J, the gap between germline ends came to 17 bases. CDR3 sequence: CASSYGRRVGSEQYF. The CDR3, as DNA: TGTGCCAGCAGTTACGGACGCAGGGTCGGGAGCGAGCAGTACTTC.

The gene calls are TRBV28 and TRBJ2-1; 7 bases fit TRBD2. V was clipped by 3 bases and J by 4 bases; unmatched bases: 9. Germline V gives CDR1 MDHEN, CDR2 SYDVKM. The CDR3 runs to 16 residues. The CDR3 sequence: CASSFYGTTEYNEQFF. The DNA of the CDR3 is TGTGCCAGCAGTTTTTACGGGACTACGGAATACAATGAGCAGTTCTTC.

Of note for this clone: The same CDR3 also results from other DNA sequences found in this sample. As DNA, the CDR3 is TGTGCCAGTAGCGGGACAGGAAATCAGCCCCAGCATTTT. It codes for CASSGTGNQPQHF. The rearrangement joins TRBV19 to TRBJ1-5, with 8 nucleotides matching TRBD1. Germline loops: CDR1 LNHDA, CDR2 SQIVND (reference sequence). V lost 6 bases to trimming and J lost 4 bases; unmatched junction nucleotides: 2. The CDR3 spans 13 residues.